Listed here are 23 T cell receptor beta chains from one sample, sequenced in a study of blood T cell repertoires in COVID-19. Profiled with immunoSEQ multiplex PCR; TCRdb holds only in-frame clones, not every one. The table lists over 120,000 clones, 80% to 90% of them singletons, with 37% in the top ten. The sample consisted of peripheral blood. The receptors here all came from a man aged 45-65 years who had recovered from COVID-19.

The CDR3 here is CSVDVVGQAEAFF. The CDR3 DNA is TGCAGCGTTGATGTGGTGGGGCAGGCCGAAGCTTTCTTT. The genes are TRBV29-1 and TRBJ1-1, with TRBD1 as a possible D gene (5 bases). Germline CDR1 is SQVTM and CDR2 is ANQGSEA. V was shortened by 3 bases and J by 8 bases, with 16 bases between the two germline ends. This CDR3 has 13 residues.

The gene calls are TRBV2 and TRBJ2-5; D possibly corresponds to TRBD1 (6 bases). The V and J ends lost 4 bases and 4 bases respectively, with 13 bases between them. CDR1 and CDR2 from the germline V gene are SNHLY and FYNNEI. This CDR3 comprises 14 residues. The CDR3 spells CASSGGRGPETQYF. CDR3 DNA sequence: TGTGCCAGCAGTGGGGGGCGAGGGCCAGAGACCCAGTACTTC.

V and J are TRBV27 and TRBJ1-3, with TRBD1 identical over 10 bases. Losses at the gene ends were 6 bases for V and 8 bases for J; bases not matched to a gene: 13. The CDR3 length is 16 residues. Germline loops: CDR1 MNHEY, CDR2 SMNVEV (reference sequence). The DNA of the CDR3 is TGTGCCAGCAGCATGAACTTCCGGGACAGGGGATACACCATATATTTT. Encoded protein: CASSMNFRDRGYTIYF.

CDR3 nucleotide sequence: TGTGCCAGCAGCCCACAGGGTTGGGTCCACAATGAGCAGTTCTTC. Translated, it gives CASSPQGWVHNEQFF. This chain links TRBV7-3 with TRBJ2-1; the D gene is possibly TRBD1 (6 bases). The length of the CDR3 is 15 residues. Germline assignment: CDR1 SGHTA and CDR2 FQGTGA. Trimming pared 5 bases from V and 5 bases from J, leaving 16 bases between.

The CDR3: CASKMQGSKDQPQHF. CDR3 DNA: TGTGCCAGCAAGATGCAGGGGAGTAAGGATCAGCCCCAGCATTTT. The chain carries TRBV2 and TRBJ1-5; possible D gene TRBD1, 6 bases. Germline CDR1 is SNHLY and CDR2 is FYNNEI. The germline V and J ends were trimmed by 7 bases and 5 bases, with 18 bases remaining between them. This CDR3 spans 15 amino acids.

This chain links TRBV5-6 with TRBJ1-2; D not certain. The germline CDR1 and CDR2 sequences are SGHDT and YYEEEE. The V end lost 5 bases, the J end lost 7 bases, and 12 bases lay between the germline ends. The CDR3 consists of 12 residues. CDR3 DNA: TGTGCCAGCAGGGAGAGCTTGGGTGGCTACACCTTC. It encodes CASRESLGGYTF. Filled out from reference TRBV5-6 and TRBJ1-2, the complete variable domain reads DAGVTQSPTHLIKTRGQQVTLRCSPKSGHDTVSWYQQALGQGPQFIFQYYEEEERQRGNFPDRFSGHQFPNYSSELNVNALLLGDSALYLCASRESLGGYTFGSGTRLTVV.

The chain couples TRBV12-3 or TRBV12-4 to TRBJ2-7; maybe TRBD2 (6 bases). V was trimmed by 2 bases and J by 4 bases, leaving 9 bases between them. CDR3 length equals 13 residues. In DNA, the CDR3 is TGTGCCAGCAGTTTATTGGGGACTTACGAGCAGTACTTC. Its protein product is CASSLLGTYEQYF.

At least ten counts were recorded for this clone. The chain recombines TRBV6-4 with TRBJ2-1; TRBD2 agrees at 14 bases. The CDR3 is 16 amino acids. Germline V lookup: CDR1 MRHNA, CDR2 SNTAGT. The ends lost 2 bases at V and 10 bases at J; junction bases unmatched: 7. CDR3: CASSDDRLAGGKEQFF. CDR3 DNA: TGTGCCAGCAGTGACGATCGACTAGCGGGGGGGAAGGAGCAGTTCTTC.

This clone was detected only a few times. This sequence joins TRBV7-3 and TRBJ2-3; 7 bases match TRBD1. The CDR3 sequence is 14 residues long. After removal of 5 bases from V and 2 bases from J, the junction contained 4 bases not matched to a gene. In germline, CDR1 is SGHTA, CDR2 FQGTGA. The CDR3 coding sequence is TGTGCCAGCAGCCTGGGACAGTTCACAGATACGCAGTATTTT. This codes for CASSLGQFTDTQYF.

The sample holds a few counts of this clone. The CDR3 DNA reads as TGTGCCAGCAGCGAACAGGGGGGACGTGGGAATCAGCCCCAGCATTTT. This sequence encodes CASSEQGGRGNQPQHF. The chain has TRBV6-4 and TRBJ1-5; TRBD1 agrees at 8 bases. Germline V gene sequence: CDR1 MRHNA, CDR2 SNTAGT. Trimming at V came to 6 bases and at J to 4 bases, leaving 11 bases not matched to a gene. The CDR3 contains 16 residues.

This clone was recorded once. At one of its ends the junction is not consistent with the germline gene, which may arise from a read error. This rearrangement joins TRBV5-6 to TRBJ2-4; D is possibly TRBD2 (6 bases). The CDR3 consists of 17 residues. CDR1 and CDR2 from the germline V gene are SGHDT and YYEEEE. CDR3 residues: CAGSLASGGLAKNIQYF. The CDR3 nucleotides are TGTGCCGGCAGCTTGGCGAGTGGGGGACTAGCCAAAAACATTCAGTACTTC.

The rearrangement uses TRBV19 and TRBJ1-2; TRBD1 aligns across 8 bases. The CDR3 has 12 amino acids. After removal of 4 bases from V and 7 bases from J, the junction contained 2 bases not matched to a gene. The germline V gene has CDR1 LNHDA and CDR2 SQIVND (reference sequence). This CDR3 reads CASSTRGLGYTF. Written as DNA, the CDR3 is TGTGCCAGTAGTACCAGGGGGCTTGGCTACACCTTC.

The V and J genes are TRBV29-1 and TRBJ1-1; 8 nucleotides agree with TRBD1. Germline loops: CDR1 SQVTM, CDR2 ANQGSEA. Unmatched junction bases numbered 9, after V lost 4 bases and J lost 5 bases. The CDR3 consists of 14 residues. The CDR3 DNA reads TGCAGCGTTGCCCGGCCAGGGGGCACGACTGAAGCTTTCTTT. Translation gives CSVARPGGTTEAFF.

The chain couples TRBV4-2 to TRBJ2-5, with D possibly being TRBD1 (6 bases). The CDR3 consists of 15 residues. Trimming took 0 bases from V and 4 from J, leaving 12 bases between them. In germline, CDR1 is LGHNA, CDR2 YNFKEQ. The CDR3 DNA reads as TGTGCCAGCAGCCAAGATCCAGGGGACGGAGAGACCCAGTACTTC. This codes for CASSQDPGDGETQYF.

The chain has TRBV11-2 and TRBJ2-7; a weak D match, TRBD2 (5 bases). CDR3 size: 14 residues. Trimming took 3 bases from V and 2 from J, leaving 11 bases between them. Germline V gene data show CDR1 as SGHAT and CDR2 as FQNNGV. The CDR3 region has the DNA TGTGCCAGCAGCTTTGGAAGCGGAGCCTACGAGCAGTACTTC. The encoded protein is CASSFGSGAYEQYF.

The CDR3 nucleotides read TGTGCCAGTAGTATAGCGGAGGGTTTCCACACTGAAGCTTTCTTT. Its protein is CASSIAEGFHTEAFF. The J gene is TRBJ1-1, the V gene TRBV19; D remains unclear. V lost 1 base to trimming and J lost 3 bases, with 12 bases between them. From germline, CDR1 is LNHDA and CDR2 SQIVND (reference sequence). The CDR3 extends over 15 amino acids.

This clone appeared a single time. The rearrangement uses TRBV29-1 and TRBJ2-2, with 8 bases identical to TRBD2. This CDR3 region has 19 residues. The trim removed 2 bases at V and 6 bases at J, leaving 20 bases unmatched. Per germline, CDR1 SQVTM and CDR2 ANQGSEA. CDR3 bases: TGCAGCGTTGAACTTTCTTTGTCGGGGGGGCGCTTGGGTGCCGGGGAGCTGTTTTTT. This gives the protein CSVELSLSGGRLGAGELFF.

J is TRBJ1-2 and V is TRBV2; D unclear. This CDR3 has 13 residues. V was cut by 7 bases and J by 8 bases, with 17 bases left in between. Germline-derived CDR1 and CDR2 are SNHLY and FYNNEI. CDR3 loop: CASIVGTGGGYTF. The DNA for the CDR3 is TGTGCCAGCATCGTGGGAACGGGAGGGGGCTACACCTTC.

The chain has TRBV19 and TRBJ1-5; D gene ambiguous. Per the germline V gene, CDR1 is LNHDA and CDR2 is SQIVND (reference sequence). Deletions cut 0 bases from V and 1 base from J, with 10 bases between. The CDR3 runs to 16 residues. The DNA for the CDR3 is TGTGCCAGTAGTATAGACGCGGTACACAGCAATCAGCCCCAGCATTTT. Translating it yields CASSIDAVHSNQPQHF.

The rearrangement links TRBV7-9 to TRBJ2-7; 7 nucleotides agree with TRBD2. The CDR3 consists of 12 residues. The V and J ends lost 3 bases and 6 bases, in that order; junction bases with no gene match: 2. Looked up from germline, CDR1 is SEHNR and CDR2 is FQNEAQ (reference sequence). The CDR3: CASSFGGSEQYF. The CDR3 nucleotides read TGTGCCAGCAGCTTCGGGGGGTCCGAGCAGTACTTC.

The chain has TRBV25-1 and TRBJ2-3, with D unresolved. The V gene lost 4 bases and the J gene lost 2 bases, with 10 bases spanning the gap. The CDR3 consists of 14 residues. Per germline, CDR1 MGHDK and CDR2 SYGVNS. In DNA, the CDR3 is TGTGCCAGCAGTGTTAGCCTTATCACAGATACGCAGTATTTT. Its protein is CASSVSLITDTQYF.

The J gene is TRBJ1-5, the V gene TRBV6-2 or TRBV6-3; 8 bases line up with TRBD1. CDR3 size: 15 residues. In germline, CDR1 is MNHEY, CDR2 SVGEGT. Trimming removed 6 bases from V and 0 bases from J; junction bases left unmatched: 4. In DNA form, the CDR3 reads TGTGCCAGCAGCGGACAGGGAAATAGCAATCAGCCCCAGCATTTT. This sequence encodes CASSGQGNSNQPQHF.

The chain uses TRBV5-6 and TRBJ2-7, with 8 bases matching TRBD1. V dropped 2 bases and J dropped 3; count of bases not matched to a gene: 4. This CDR3 contains 14 residues. The germline V gene has CDR1 SGHDT and CDR2 YYEEEE. The CDR3 protein is CASSFWTGHYEQYF. The DNA for the CDR3 is TGTGCCAGCAGCTTCTGGACAGGGCACTACGAGCAGTACTTC.